One and the same sample provided the 28 T cell receptor beta chains below, sequenced in a study of OX40 agonist ivuxolimab in advanced cancers. The data were produced by immunoSEQ multiplex PCR, yet TCRdb's version contains in-frame clones alone and is incomplete. The sample has 100,000 to 110,000 clones, 85% to 95% seen once. Sequenced material: CD4+ or CD8+ T cells sorted from blood, taken in a trial of the OX40 agonist ivuxolimab. These receptors originate from an adult with an advanced solid tumor such as melanoma, head and neck, liver or kidney cancer.

The gene calls are TRBV12-5 and TRBJ2-2, with TRBD2 as a possible D gene (5 bases). The CDR3 loop spans 15 amino acids. V gave up 5 bases and J gave up 0 bases, with 10 bases separating them. CDR1 is LGHNT, CDR2 FRNRAP, per germline. CDR3 nucleotide sequence: TGTGCTAGTGGTCCCGGGCGGGCGAACACCGGGGAGCTGTTTTTT. Protein: CASGPGRANTGELFF.

The rearrangement joins TRBV7-9 to TRBJ2-1, with D perhaps TRBD2 (5 bases). The CDR3 consists of 14 residues. V lost 4 bases, J lost 8 bases, and 15 bases lay in between. CDR1 SEHNR and CDR2 FQNEAQ come from the germline V gene (reference sequence). CDR3 loop: CASSYLEGAYEQFF. The CDR3 region has the DNA TGTGCCAGCAGCTACCTAGAGGGAGCCTATGAGCAGTTCTTC.

This chain links TRBV5-4 with TRBJ2-1; tentatively, D is TRBD1 (5 bases). Trimming left V 0 bases short and J 8 bases short, with 15 bases between. Germline CDR1 is SGHNT and CDR2 is YYREEE (reference sequence). CDR3 length: 15 residues. The CDR3 DNA reads as TGTGCCAGCAGCTTGGATCTGGTCAAGGGGCATGAGCAGTTCTTC. Protein: CASSLDLVKGHEQFF.

The rearrangement uses TRBV27 and TRBJ2-7; 7 bases line up with TRBD2. Looked up from germline, CDR1 is MNHEY and CDR2 is SMNVEV (reference sequence). V shed 3 bases, J shed 7 bases, and the junction held 6 bases outside the gene matches. The CDR3 totals 13 residues. CDR3 region: CASSFGGSQEQYF. The CDR3 DNA reads TGTGCCAGCAGTTTTGGCGGGAGTCAAGAGCAGTACTTC.

The chain links TRBV5-1 to TRBJ1-2; maybe TRBD1 (6 bases). V was shortened by 5 bases and J by 8 bases, with 13 bases between the two germline ends. CDR1 is SGHRS, CDR2 YFSETQ, per germline. The CDR3 covers 12 residues. CDR3: CASSFDRRGYTF. The CDR3 DNA sequence: TGCGCCAGCAGTTTCGACAGGAGGGGCTACACCTTC.

The CDR3 reads CASSLADRYEQYF. CDR3 DNA: TGTGCCAGCTCACTAGCGGACAGATACGAGCAGTACTTC. This chain uses TRBV18 with TRBJ2-7; tentatively, D is TRBD1 or TRBD2 (6 bases each). V gave up 4 bases and J gave up 4 bases, with 11 bases separating them. This CDR3 has 13 amino acids. The V gene's germline CDR1 is KGHSH and CDR2 LQKENI.

V is TRBV7-9 and J is TRBJ2-1, with TRBD2 matching over 9 bases. CDR3 size: 14 residues. Per germline, CDR1 SEHNR and CDR2 FQNEAQ (reference sequence). Trimming took 5 bases from V and 3 from J; bases not matched to a gene: 2. The CDR3 spells CASSPTSGYNEQFF. The CDR3, as DNA: TGTGCCAGCAGCCCGACTAGCGGCTACAATGAGCAGTTCTTC.

The V and J genes are TRBV9 and TRBJ2-7, with 7 bases lining up with TRBD1. This CDR3 contains 14 residues. Losses at the gene ends were 2 bases for V and 3 bases for J; bases not matched to a gene: 5. The germline gives CDR1 SGDLS, CDR2 YYNGEE. CDR3 nucleotides: TGTGCCAGCAGCGTTAGGGCAGGGGGCTACGAGCAGTACTTC. Translating gives CASSVRAGGYEQYF.

J is TRBJ2-4 and V is TRBV21-1; the table gives TRBD1 as D, unverified against the DNA. TRBV21-1 is a pseudogene. The length of the CDR3 is 16 residues. CDR3 loop: CASSKAEGVVCYIQYF. The CDR3 DNA follows: TGTGCCAGCAGCAAAGCGGAAGGGGTCGTTTGTTACATTCAGTACTTC.

The chain is built from TRBV2 and TRBJ2-5; no clear D gene. V was pared by 8 bases and J by 5 bases, with 15 bases between. The CDR3 is made up of 13 amino acids. Germline CDR1 and CDR2: SNHLY and FYNNEI. The CDR3 is CASQKEGQETQYF. Written as DNA, the CDR3 is TGTGCCAGCCAGAAGGAAGGCCAGGAGACCCAGTACTTC.

The chain is built from TRBV2 and TRBJ1-1, with a weak D call TRBD1 (6 bases). V lost 5 bases to trimming and J lost 5 bases, with 12 bases between them. Germline CDR1 reads SNHLY; CDR2 reads FYNNEI. The CDR3 has 13 residues. The CDR3 DNA reads as TGTGCCAGCAGTCCAGACCAGGGGACTGAAGCTTTCTTT. It specifies CASSPDQGTEAFF.

The chain joins TRBV19 to TRBJ2-1, with 9 bases matching TRBD2. Germline CDR1 LNHDA, CDR2 SQIVND (reference sequence). CDR3 length: 15 residues. Losses at the gene ends were 9 bases for V and 3 bases for J; bases not matched to a gene: 9. Here the CDR3 DNA reads TGTGCCAGCTCCCTGGCTAGCGGGAACTACAATGAGCAGTTCTTC. Residues: CASSLASGNYNEQFF.

This chain links TRBV18 with TRBJ2-1; perhaps D is TRBD1 or TRBD2 (6 bases each). The germline V and J ends were trimmed by 6 bases and 9 bases, with 21 bases remaining between them. CDR1 KGHSH and CDR2 LQKENI come from the germline V gene. This CDR3 comprises 15 residues. This CDR3 is CASSLDGGRQGEQFF. CDR3 in DNA: TGTGCCAGCTCCCTCGACGGGGGCCGACAAGGTGAGCAGTTCTTC.

This chain connects TRBV18 to TRBJ1-2, with D unresolved. Germline lookup yields CDR1 KGHSH and CDR2 LQKENI. Between the trimmed V and J ends, which lost 5 bases and 4 bases, there was a span of 11 bases. The CDR3 extends over 13 amino acids. Written as DNA, the CDR3 is TGTGCCAGCTCAGGCACCACCTCCTATGGCTACACCTTC. Its translation is CASSGTTSYGYTF.

This clone was seen a few times. This chain connects TRBV6-1 to TRBJ2-2, with D possibly matching TRBD1 (6 bases). The CDR3 extends over 14 amino acids. The germline V gene has CDR1 MNHNS and CDR2 SASEGT. Trimming left V 2 bases short and J 6 bases short, with 10 bases between. CDR3 DNA sequence: TGTGCCAGCAGTGAACGTCCAGGGGCCGGGGAGCTGTTTTTT. This sequence encodes CASSERPGAGELFF.

The V call is TRBV5-4, the J call TRBJ1-2, with D tentatively TRBD1 (6 bases). Germline V lookup: CDR1 SGHNT, CDR2 YYREEE (reference sequence). This CDR3 region has 14 residues. The V gene lost 5 bases and the J gene lost 8 bases, with 19 bases spanning the gap. The CDR3 region is CASSIPRGAEGYTF. DNA of the CDR3: TGTGCCAGCAGTATTCCCCGGGGGGCTGAAGGCTACACCTTC.

This chain uses TRBV5-1 with TRBJ1-1; no clear D. Germline assignment: CDR1 SGHRS and CDR2 YFSETQ. The CDR3 runs to 14 residues. V lost 0 bases and J 1 base, leaving 7 bases between the germline ends. The CDR3 is CASSLGQENTEAFF. The CDR3 DNA sequence: TGCGCCAGCAGCTTGGGGCAGGAGAACACTGAAGCTTTCTTT. Complete variable domain (other parts from reference TRBV5-1 and TRBJ1-1): KAGVTQTPRYLIKTRGQQVTLSCSPISGHRSVSWYQQTPGQGLQFLFEYFSETQRNKGNFPGRFSGRQFSNSRSEMNVSTLELGDSALYLCASSLGQENTEAFFGQGTRLTVV.

This chain links TRBV2 with TRBJ1-5; no clear D gene. V lost 8 bases and J lost 2, with 13 bases in between. Germline V gene lookup returns CDR1 SNHLY and CDR2 FYNNEI. The CDR3 totals 14 residues. CDR3 DNA sequence: TGTGCCAGCTCACCCCCGGGCGGCAATCAGCCCCAGCATTTT. Its protein product is CASSPPGGNQPQHF.

This chain connects TRBV11-1 to TRBJ1-1; D uncertain. Per germline, CDR1 SGHAT and CDR2 FQDESV (reference sequence). Trimming pared 1 base from V and 2 bases from J, leaving 8 bases between. The CDR3 is 14 amino acids. The CDR3 DNA reads as TGTGCCAGCAGCTTAGGCACAGCCAACACTGAAGCTTTCTTT. Residues: CASSLGTANTEAFF. Full variable domain (remainder filled in from reference TRBV11-1 and TRBJ1-1): EAEVAQSPRYKITEKSQAVAFWCDPISGHATLYWYRQILGQGPELLVQFQDESVVDDSQLPKDRFSAERLKGVDSTLKIQPAELGDSAMYLCASSLGTANTEAFFGQGTRLTVV.

The chain uses TRBV5-6 and TRBJ2-7; D might be TRBD1 (6 bases). The germline gives CDR1 SGHDT, CDR2 YYEEEE. The V end lost 6 bases, the J end lost 1 base, and 17 bases lay between the germline ends. This CDR3 is 15 amino acids long. The CDR3 here is CASNHRAATSYEQYF. Here the CDR3 DNA reads TGTGCCAGCAACCACAGGGCGGCTACATCCTACGAGCAGTACTTC.

This chain connects TRBV9 to TRBJ2-7, with D perhaps TRBD2 (6 bases). This CDR3 is 15 amino acids long. Germline V gives CDR1 SGDLS, CDR2 YYNGEE. Trimming shortened V by 3 bases and J by 3 bases, and 16 bases separated the two germline ends. CDR3 protein: CASSEGRPGNYEQYF. In DNA, the CDR3 is TGTGCCAGCAGCGAGGGGAGGCCGGGGAACTACGAGCAGTACTTC.

CDR3 in DNA: TGTGCCAGCAGCCGCCTCCTAGCGGGAGAGAGTGAGCAGTTCTTC. It specifies CASSRLLAGESEQFF. The gene calls are TRBV2 and TRBJ2-1, with 10 bases lining up with TRBD2. From germline, CDR1 is SNHLY and CDR2 FYNNEI. The CDR3 has 15 amino acids. V trimming: 6 bases; J trimming: 9 bases; junction bases outside the gene matches: 11.

This chain joins TRBV19 and TRBJ2-3; unclear D gene. In germline, CDR1 is LNHDA, CDR2 SQIVND (reference sequence). The CDR3 consists of 11 residues. V dropped 3 bases and J dropped 5 bases, with 3 bases sitting between them. The CDR3 protein is CASSIKDTQYF. The CDR3 coding sequence is TGTGCCAGTAGTATTAAAGATACGCAGTATTTT.

The chain employs TRBV28 and TRBJ2-6; a weak D match, TRBD1 (6 bases). In germline, CDR1 is MDHEN, CDR2 SYDVKM. Between the trimmed V and J ends, which lost 2 bases and 3 bases, there was a span of 11 bases. The CDR3 has 16 residues. The DNA of the CDR3 is TGTGCCAGCAGTTTAGTTACAGGGCTTGGGGCCAACGTCCTGACTTTC. Translation: CASSLVTGLGANVLTF.

The chain employs TRBV7-2 and TRBJ2-5; 7 positions agree with TRBD1. The CDR3 covers 14 residues. J lost 2 bases, V lost 7 bases, and 7 bases had no gene match. Germline CDR1 is SGHTA and CDR2 is FQGNSA. The CDR3 nucleotides read TGTGCCAGCAATGACAGGGCAGGGCAAGAGACCCAGTACTTC. This codes for CASNDRAGQETQYF.

The chain joins TRBV2 to TRBJ2-1; 8 bases line up with TRBD1. The CDR3 spans 13 residues. Losses at the gene ends were 8 bases for V and 4 bases for J; bases not matched to a gene: 4. Germline CDR1 reads SNHLY; CDR2 reads FYNNEI. For the CDR3, the DNA is TGTGCCAGCGGGACAGGCCCATACAATGAGCAGTTCTTC. Protein sequence: CASGTGPYNEQFF. The whole variable domain, filled in from reference TRBV2 and TRBJ2-1, reads EPEVTQTPSHQVTQMGQEVILRCVPISNHLYFYWYRQILGQKVEFLVSFYNNEISEKSEIFDDQFSVERPDGSNFTLKIRSTKLEDSAMYFCASGTGPYNEQFFGPGTRLTVL.

The chain has TRBV28 and TRBJ1-2; weak D call: TRBD1 (6 bases). CDR3 size: 12 residues. CDR1 and CDR2 (germline): MDHEN, SYDVKM. V lost 6 bases, J lost 3 bases, and 8 bases lay in between. CDR3 bases: TGTGCCAGCAGCTACAGGGACTATGGCTACACCTTC. It is translated as CASSYRDYGYTF.

The J gene is TRBJ2-7, the V gene TRBV14; TRBD1 aligns across 11 bases. Trimming cost V 4 bases and J 7 bases; bases outside gene matches: 6. Germline-derived CDR1 and CDR2 are SGHDN and FVKESK. This CDR3 contains 14 residues. The CDR3 DNA sequence: TGTGCCAGCAGCCGCGGACAGGGGGCATCAGAGCAGTACTTC. Translating gives CASSRGQGASEQYF.